Following are 18 T cell receptor beta chains from one sample sequenced in a study of T cell responses to AZD1222 COVID-19 vaccine. Only in-frame clones appear in the TCRdb table, and some are missing; sequencing was by immunoSEQ multiplex PCR. Among approximately 52,000 clones listed, roughly 90% were seen once. The sample in question was peripheral blood, obtained 28 days after the second AZD1222 dose. The receptors come from an adult who received the AZD1222 COVID-19 vaccine.

The chain is built from TRBV13 and TRBJ1-2; no clear D. The CDR3 sequence is 16 residues long. Germline CDR1 PRHDT, CDR2 FYEKMQ (reference sequence). The germline V and J ends were trimmed by 0 bases and 0 bases, with 11 bases remaining between them. The CDR3 nucleotides read TGTGCCAGCAGCTTAGGCCACCGGGCACCTAACTATGGCTACACCTTC. Encoded protein: CASSLGHRAPNYGYTF.

This chain uses TRBV5-1 with TRBJ2-1, with 9 nucleotides matching TRBD2. The CDR3 has 17 residues. With 0 bases clipped from V and 7 bases from J, the junction kept 11 bases outside the gene matches. The germline V gene has CDR1 SGHRS and CDR2 YFSETQ. CDR3 coding DNA: TGCGCCAGCAGCTTGGCCTCGGGGCGGGAGGGCCGGAATGAGCAGTTCTTC. Protein sequence: CASSLASGREGRNEQFF.

The CDR3: CASSPPITEQFF. CDR3 DNA sequence: TGTGCCAGCAGCCCTCCTATTACTGAGCAGTTCTTC. The rearrangement uses TRBV11-2 and TRBJ2-1; no firm D call. Germline V gene data show CDR1 as SGHAT and CDR2 as FQNNGV. The CDR3 covers 12 residues. V was cut by 5 bases and J by 9 bases, with 11 bases left in between.

The chain employs TRBV7-9 and TRBJ2-5; 14 bases agree with TRBD2. Trimming took 4 bases from V and 5 from J; bases not matched to a gene: 3. Germline CDR1 reads SEHNR; CDR2 reads FQNEAQ (reference sequence). The CDR3 sequence is 15 residues long. The CDR3 protein is CASSWGLAGAETQYF. CDR3 bases: TGTGCCAGCAGCTGGGGACTAGCGGGAGCGGAGACCCAGTACTTC.

This chain uses TRBV6-6 with TRBJ1-5, with a possible D match to TRBD1 (5 bases). The CDR3 has 15 amino acids. The germline V and J ends were trimmed by 0 bases and 7 bases, with 13 bases remaining between them. Germline assignment: CDR1 MNHNY and CDR2 SVGAGI (reference sequence). The CDR3 sequence: CASSYSGGEKQPQHF. In DNA form, the CDR3 reads TGTGCCAGCAGTTACTCGGGAGGGGAAAAGCAGCCCCAGCATTTT.

The chain joins TRBV11-3 to TRBJ2-1; no clear D gene. The V gene's germline CDR1 is SGHNT and CDR2 YENEEA. Trimming shortened V by 5 bases and J by 3 bases, and 17 bases separated the two germline ends. The CDR3 extends over 16 amino acids. The CDR3 here is CASSPSGLGNYNEQFF. The CDR3 DNA is TGTGCCAGCAGCCCTAGTGGCCTAGGGAACTACAATGAGCAGTTCTTC.

V usage is TRBV10-3 and J usage is TRBJ1-3; D perhaps matches TRBD1 (6 bases). Trimming shortened V by 3 bases and J by 1 base, and 13 bases separated the two germline ends. Germline assignment: CDR1 ENHRY and CDR2 SYGVKD. The CDR3 is 16 amino acids. This CDR3 reads CAISDPGAVSGNTIYF. DNA of the CDR3: TGTGCCATCAGTGACCCGGGGGCAGTGTCTGGAAACACCATATATTTT.

This clone is a singleton in its sample. Other nucleotide sequences from this sample produce the same CDR3. The CDR3 DNA is TGTGCCAGCAGTTTGACGGAGAACACTGAAGCTTTCTTT. Its protein is CASSLTENTEAFF. The chain recombines TRBV12-3 or TRBV12-4 with TRBJ1-1, with D unresolved. V shed 3 bases and J shed 1 base, with 6 bases lying between them. The CDR3 is 13 amino acids.

This chain's CDR3 is CSVTSSGELFF. DNA for the CDR3: TGCAGCGTAACTAGTTCCGGGGAGCTGTTTTTT. The V call is TRBV29-1, the J call TRBJ2-2, with a tentative D call TRBD2 (5 bases). This CDR3 contains 11 residues. Trimming removed 6 bases from V and 6 bases from J, with 8 bases in between. Looked up from germline, CDR1 is SQVTM and CDR2 is ANQGSEA.

The chain couples TRBV12-3 or TRBV12-4 to TRBJ1-2; tentatively, D is TRBD1 (5 bases). The CDR3 runs 12 residues. The germline V and J ends were trimmed by 4 bases and 12 bases, with 15 bases remaining between them. CDR3 bases: TGTGCCAGCAGTTCGACCGGGACCCGGAACACCTTC. It yields the protein CASSSTGTRNTF.

V is TRBV5-6 and J is TRBJ2-1, with 9 bases matching TRBD1. Germline V gene sequence: CDR1 SGHDT, CDR2 YYEEEE. The CDR3 totals 16 residues. The V and J ends lost 3 bases and 9 bases, in that order; junction bases with no gene match: 13. CDR3 coding DNA: TGTGCCAGCAGCTCCTTCGATGGGACAGGGATAGGTGAGCAGTTCTTC. Residues: CASSSFDGTGIGEQFF.

The chain couples TRBV19 to TRBJ1-5; D gene uncertain. Germline lookup yields CDR1 LNHDA and CDR2 SQIVND (reference sequence). The CDR3 sequence is 12 residues long. V lost 3 bases, J lost 0 bases, and 0 bases lay in between. CDR3 bases: TGTGCCAGTAGTATTAGCAATCAGCCCCAGCATTTT. It specifies CASSISNQPQHF.

This chain links TRBV9 with TRBJ2-3; the D is unclear. There are 13 residues in the CDR3. CDR1 and CDR2 from the germline V gene are SGDLS and YYNGEE. V shed 7 bases and J shed 0 bases, with 9 bases lying between them. In DNA, the CDR3 is TGTGCCAGCCGCGGATCTAGCACAGATACGCAGTATTTT. Its protein product is CASRGSSTDTQYF.

V is TRBV7-9 and J is TRBJ2-7; 9 nucleotides agree with TRBD2. The CDR3 runs to 16 residues. The V segment lost 0 bases and the J segment 0 bases; nucleotides outside the gene matches: 3. Germline V lookup: CDR1 SEHNR, CDR2 FQNEAQ (reference sequence). The CDR3 reads CASSLALAGSSYEQYF. The CDR3 DNA follows: TGTGCCAGCAGCTTAGCCCTAGCGGGGAGCTCCTACGAGCAGTACTTC.

V is TRBV5-4 and J is TRBJ2-3, with D unresolved. The CDR3 runs 15 residues. From germline, CDR1 is SGHNT and CDR2 YYREEE (reference sequence). The V gene lost 1 base and the J gene lost 0 bases, with 9 bases spanning the gap. The CDR3 coding sequence is TGTGCCAGCAGCTTGTCCTTCTCTAGCACAGATACGCAGTATTTT. This codes for CASSLSFSSTDTQYF.

The CDR3 DNA sequence: TGTGCCAGCAGCGTGACTAGCGGAGTCCTCTACGAGCAGTACTTC. Residues: CASSVTSGVLYEQYF. This chain joins TRBV7-8 and TRBJ2-7; TRBD2 matches at 9 bases. J gave up 3 bases and V 5 bases, and 8 bases lay outside the gene matches. Germline V gene lookup returns CDR1 SGHVS and CDR2 FQNEAQ. The CDR3 loop spans 15 amino acids.

The chain carries TRBV15 and TRBJ2-1, with D perhaps TRBD1 (6 bases). This CDR3 region has 15 residues. CDR1 is LNHNV and CDR2 is YYDKDF in the germline V gene (reference sequence). V lost 3 bases and J lost 5, with 14 bases in between. The CDR3 reads CATSSGTRANNEQFF. In nucleotides, the CDR3 is TGTGCCACCAGCAGTGGGACAAGGGCAAACAATGAGCAGTTCTTC. The full variable domain, its missing parts supplied by reference TRBV15 and TRBJ2-1, is DAMVIQNPRYQVTQFGKPVTLSCSQTLNHNVMYWYQQKSSQAPKLLFHYYDKDFNNEADTPDNFQSRRPNTSFCFLDIRSPGLGDTAMYLCATSSGTRANNEQFFGPGTRLTVL.

The V call is TRBV5-1, the J call TRBJ1-4; D gene uncertain. Germline V gene sequence: CDR1 SGHRS, CDR2 YFSETQ. The CDR3 totals 14 residues. The V end lost 7 bases, the J end lost 4 bases, and 14 bases lay between the germline ends. In DNA form, the CDR3 reads TGCGCCAGCGGTAAGGACCTGTTTAATGAAAAACTGTTTTTT. It encodes CASGKDLFNEKLFF.